The rows below give T cell receptor beta chains drawn from one sample of a study of T cells in localized non-small cell lung cancer. Assay: immunoSEQ multiplex PCR; the TCRdb copy retains only in-frame clones and omits some. The sample has some 50,000 clones; approximately 80% are singletons. This sample comprised peripheral blood mononuclear cells, obtained before any cancer treatment. These TCRs come from a man aged 35 to 69 with stage III lung adenocarcinoma. Each CDR3 is given with its conserved first and last residue. The order of the fields is V gene, D gene, J gene, clone size, CDR3 DNA, CDR3 protein. The D gene is left open where the match is weak. Rows may omit the clone size; those that give it use once, few, many or a size class.

TRBV6-1	-	TRBJ2-2	-	TGTGCCAGTTTCTTCTACGCGAACACCGGGGAGCTGTTTTTT	CASFFYANTGELFF
TRBV5-1	-	TRBJ2-3	-	TGCGCCAGCAGCCCGGTTCGAGCTACTAGATCAGATACGCAGTATTTT	CASSPVRATRSDTQYF
TRBV27	-	TRBJ2-3	-	TGTGCCAGCAGTTTATTGGGGTACACAGATACGCAGTATTTT	CASSLLGYTDTQYF
TRBV2	-	TRBJ2-1	-	TGTGCCAGCGTCAGGCCGAGCTCCTACAATGAGCAGTTCTTC	CASVRPSSYNEQFF
TRBV10-3	-	TRBJ2-3	-	TGTGCCATCAGTGGAGACACAGATACGCAGTATTTT	CAISGDTDTQYF
TRBV30	-	TRBJ2-2	-	TGTGCCTGGGGGAACACCGGGGAGCTGTTTTTT	CAWGNTGELFF
TRBV7-2	-	TRBJ2-3	few	TGTGCCAGCGGGGTGATAAGTGCAGATACGCAGTATTTT	CASGVISADTQYF
TRBV13	-	TRBJ2-3	-	TGTGCCAGCAGCTTAGGGGGGTACACGGATACGCAGTATTTT	CASSLGGYTDTQYF
TRBV5-4	-	TRBJ2-5	-	TGTGCCAGCAGCTTGCATTGGGGCGCCCAAGAGACCCAGTACTTC	CASSLHWGAQETQYF
TRBV5-5	TRBD2	TRBJ2-3	-	TGTGCCAGCAGCTTCCCTAGCGGGGGGGCGGCAGATACGCAGTATTTT	CASSFPSGGAADTQYF
TRBV7-8	-	TRBJ2-5	-	TGTGCCAGCAGCTTATTTGTAATAGGAGAGACCCAGTACTTC	CASSLFVIGETQYF
TRBV7-2	-	TRBJ1-2	-	TGTGCCAGCAGCTTAGCAGCTCTCGACTATGGCTACACCTTC	CASSLAALDYGYTF
TRBV5-1	-	TRBJ1-2	once	TGCGCCAGCAGCTTGGCCTCTAACTATGGCTACACCTTC	CASSLASNYGYTF
TRBV6-5	-	TRBJ1-1	many	TGTGCCAGCAGGGCAGGTGGAGCTGAAGCTTTCTTT	CASRAGGAEAFF
TRBV21-1	-	TRBJ1-5	few	TGTGCTAACGGGCGTGGGGACAATCAGCCCCAGCATTTT	CANGRGDNQPQHF
TRBV10-3	-	TRBJ2-7	once	TGTGCCATCAGTCACAGTTCTCTCTACGAGCAGTACTTC	CAISHSSLYEQYF
TRBV7-2	-	TRBJ2-1	-	TGTGCCAGCAGCCGAACGGGGACGCGCTCCTACAATGAGCAGTTCTTC	CASSRTGTRSYNEQFF
TRBV7-8	-	TRBJ2-7	once	TGTGCCAGCAGCTTAAGCCATGACAGGTCGAACGAGCAGTACTTC	CASSLSHDRSNEQYF
TRBV9	TRBD2	TRBJ2-7	-	TGTGCCAGCAGCGTAGCTAGCGGGGGGAACGAGCAGTACTTC	CASSVASGGNEQYF
TRBV5-1	-	TRBJ1-1	-	TGCGCCAGCAGCTTGGAACACCGGGGCACTGAAGCTTTCTTT	CASSLEHRGTEAFF
TRBV19	TRBD2	TRBJ2-5	once	TGTGCCAGTAGTACATGGACTAGCACCCAAGAGACCCAGTACTTC	CASSTWTSTQETQYF
TRBV5-1	TRBD1	TRBJ1-6	-	TGCGCCAGCAGGTCTTCACAGACAGGGGGCTATTCACCCCTCCACTTT	CASRSSQTGGYSPLHF
TRBV6-1	TRBD1	TRBJ1-4	few	TGTGCCAGCAGTGAGAAGACCGGGACAGGGACTGAAAAACTGTTTTTT	CASSEKTGTGTEKLFF
TRBV2	-	TRBJ1-2	-	TGTGCCAGCAGTGGGGAGAGGGAGGTAAACACCTTC	CASSGEREVNTF
TRBV4-1	-	TRBJ2-6	few	TGCGCCAGCAGCGTAACCTCTGGGGCCAACGTCCTGACTTTC	CASSVTSGANVLTF
TRBV6-5	-	TRBJ2-3	-	TGTGCCAGCAGTTACGCAGGGTACCTCACAGATACGCAGTATTTT	CASSYAGYLTDTQYF
TRBV29-1	TRBD2	TRBJ2-5	medium-sized	TGCAGCGTTATAATAGCGGGGCTGGAAGAGACCCAGTACTTC	CSVIIAGLEETQYF
TRBV9	-	TRBJ2-7	-	TGTGCCAGCAGCGGGTCCAAGGGGGGCAGTTTTTACGAGCAGTACTTC	CASSGSKGGSFYEQYF
TRBV2	TRBD1	TRBJ2-7	-	TGTGCCAGCAACCCGACAGGGTTGGGTTACGAGCAGTACTTC	CASNPTGLGYEQYF
TRBV6-6	TRBD1	TRBJ1-2	-	TGTGCCAGCAGGGTCCCGGGACAGGGGATGGAGGGCTACACCTTC	CASRVPGQGMEGYTF
TRBV7-8	-	TRBJ1-1	-	TGTGCCAGCAGCTTACAACTGAACACTGAAGCTTTCTTT	CASSLQLNTEAFF
TRBV30	-	TRBJ2-7	-	TGTGCCTGGAGTCTGGCCAGGTGGGGCGAGCAGTACTTC	CAWSLARWGEQYF
TRBV4-1	TRBD2	TRBJ2-5	-	TGCGCCAGCAGCCAAGAAGAAGCGGGGGGAGAGACCCAGTACTTC	CASSQEEAGGETQYF
TRBV29-1	-	TRBJ2-7	-	TGCAGCGTTGTTGCGGCGGGGTACGAGCAGTACTTC	CSVVAAGYEQYF
TRBV9	TRBD2	TRBJ2-3	few	TGTGCCAGCGGGGAGGAAGTAGCGGGGTACACAGATACGCAGTATTTT	CASGEEVAGYTDTQYF
TRBV4-1	-	TRBJ1-5	-	TGCGCCAGCAGCCAAGTACTACAGGGTAGGGGACAGCCCCAGCATTTT	CASSQVLQGRGQPQHF
TRBV5-4	TRBD2	TRBJ2-7	few	TGTGCCAGCAGCCCGGAGGGACTAGCGGGTTCCTACGAGCAGTACTTC	CASSPEGLAGSYEQYF
TRBV5-1	TRBD1	TRBJ2-7	few	TGCGCCAGCAGCTTAACCGGGACAGTTGAGTACGAGCAGTACTTC	CASSLTGTVEYEQYF
TRBV7-8	-	TRBJ1-1	-	TGTGCCAGCAGCTTAGGGGACGGCATGAACACTGAAGCTTTCTTT	CASSLGDGMNTEAFF
TRBV6-6	-	TRBJ1-5	-	TGTGCCAGCAGTGTTCGCAGGGATCAGCCCCAGCATTTT	CASSVRRDQPQHF
TRBV27	-	TRBJ2-7	-	TGTGCCAGCAGTTTATCCCTGGGCAGGGGAAGGTACGAGCAGTACTTC	CASSLSLGRGRYEQYF
TRBV10-1	-	TRBJ1-1	-	TGCGCCAGCAGTGTTGGTCCGGGAAACACTGAAGCTTTCTTT	CASSVGPGNTEAFF
TRBV27	-	TRBJ2-2	-	TGTGCCAGCAGCCAATCAAATAGCTTATACACCGGGGAGCTGTTTTTT	CASSQSNSLYTGELFF
TRBV5-5	-	TRBJ2-3	-	TGTGCCAGCAGCTTGGCTGGCACCCGGGGGACAGATACGCAGTATTTT	CASSLAGTRGTDTQYF
TRBV27	-	TRBJ2-7	-	TGTGCCAGCAGTCCCCGATCGGTCCTGGGGGGCGAGCAGTACTTC	CASSPRSVLGGEQYF
TRBV10-1	-	TRBJ2-3	-	TGCGCCAGCAGTGCCGGCGGAGGGACAGATACGCAGTATTTT	CASSAGGGTDTQYF
TRBV5-1	TRBD1	TRBJ2-3	-	TGCGCCAGCAGCCTACCGGGACAGGGGATAGATACGCAGTATTTT	CASSLPGQGIDTQYF
TRBV29-1	-	TRBJ2-3	-	TGCAGCGCTGGGAGCGTCTTGAGGACAGATACGCAGTATTTT	CSAGSVLRTDTQYF
TRBV6-5	-	TRBJ2-5	-	TGTGCCAGCAGTTACTCGATCACGGGGCAACAAGAGACCCAGTACTTC	CASSYSITGQQETQYF
TRBV6-1	-	TRBJ1-1	-	TGTGCCAGCAGGGCATGGACAGCCTTGAACACTGAAGCTTTCTTT	CASRAWTALNTEAFF
TRBV6-5	-	TRBJ2-7	-	TGTGCCAGCAGTTACCTGCGGGGTACCGAGCAGTACTTC	CASSYLRGTEQYF
TRBV2	-	TRBJ2-5	-	TGTGCCAGCAGTGGGACACCAGAGACCCAGTACTTC	CASSGTPETQYF
TRBV5-1	-	TRBJ2-2	-	TGCGCCAGCATGAGGGGGAGGAACACCGGGGAGCTGTTTTTT	CASMRGRNTGELFF